A single sample gave rise to the 21 T cell receptor beta chains below, sequenced in a study of blood T cell repertoires in COVID-19. Clones were sequenced by immunoSEQ multiplex PCR, and TCRdb holds only the in-frame ones, with some missing. The data show fewer than 700,000 clones, roughly 89% seen once. Sequencing was performed on peripheral blood. Receptor source: a woman aged 45-65 years with COVID-19, enrolled during active disease.

This chain links TRBV5-6 with TRBJ1-1; D unresolved. The CDR3 loop spans 11 amino acids. Trimming cost V 2 bases and J 6 bases, with 5 bases left between them. Germline V gene lookup returns CDR1 SGHDT and CDR2 YYEEEE. This CDR3 is CASSFGAEAFF. The DNA for the CDR3 is TGTGCCAGCAGCTTCGGGGCTGAAGCTTTCTTT.

The rearrangement joins TRBV5-4 to TRBJ1-2, with D possibly being TRBD1 (6 bases). The V and J ends lost 4 bases and 4 bases respectively, with 11 bases between them. Germline V lookup: CDR1 SGHNT, CDR2 YYREEE (reference sequence). The CDR3 is 13 amino acids. CDR3 region: CASSPQGPYGYTF. In DNA form, the CDR3 reads TGTGCCAGCAGCCCCCAGGGGCCCTATGGCTACACCTTC.

The V call is TRBV19, the J call TRBJ2-1; a weak D match, TRBD2 (5 bases). This CDR3 is built from 16 residues. In germline, CDR1 is LNHDA, CDR2 SQIVND (reference sequence). Trimming shortened V by 5 bases and J by 1 base, and 15 bases separated the two germline ends. In nucleotides, the CDR3 is TGTGCCAGTAGTCCCCCCGGCGGGCGTTCCTACAATGAGCAGTTCTTC. The encoded protein is CASSPPGGRSYNEQFF.

The chain couples TRBV6-5 to TRBJ2-7, with a tentative D call TRBD1 (6 bases). The germline V gene has CDR1 MNHEY and CDR2 SVGAGI. V was pared by 5 bases and J by 6 bases, with 17 bases between. This CDR3 is 14 amino acids long. The CDR3 sequence is CASSRSGEGSEQYF. The DNA for the CDR3 is TGTGCCAGCAGTCGTTCAGGGGAAGGTAGCGAGCAGTACTTC.

V gene TRBV6-5 combines with J gene TRBJ1-2; D may be TRBD1 (6 bases). Germline V gives CDR1 MNHEY, CDR2 SVGAGI. V was trimmed by 6 bases and J by 8 bases, leaving 16 bases between them. The CDR3 is made up of 13 amino acids. The CDR3 is CASRVQGMRGYTF. CDR3 nucleotide sequence: TGTGCCAGCAGGGTCCAGGGGATGCGGGGCTACACCTTC.

This chain uses TRBV7-9 with TRBJ2-2; a possible D gene is TRBD2 (5 bases). V was pared by 5 bases and J by 6 bases, with 10 bases between. Per the germline V gene, CDR1 is SEHNR and CDR2 is FQNEAQ (reference sequence). This CDR3 region has 13 residues. The CDR3 DNA reads as TGTGCCAGCAGCCCCGGAGGTCCCGGGGAGCTGTTTTTT. Protein: CASSPGGPGELFF. Full variable domain (missing parts from reference TRBV7-9 and TRBJ2-2): DTGVSQNPRHKITKRGQNVTFRCDPISEHNRLYWYRQTLGQGPEFLTYFQNEAQLEKSRLLSDRFSAERPKGSFSTLEIQRTEQGDSAMYLCASSPGGPGELFFGEGSRLTVL.

This chain links TRBV27 with TRBJ2-1; 10 positions match TRBD2. CDR3 length equals 21 residues. The germline CDR1 and CDR2 sequences are MNHEY and SMNVEV (reference sequence). V dropped 3 bases and J dropped 2; count of bases not matched to a gene: 19. For the CDR3, the DNA is TGTGCCAGCAGTTTGTCCGGGCAACTCCATCTAGCGGGGGTAACCTACAATGAGCAGTTCTTC. As protein: CASSLSGQLHLAGVTYNEQFF.

This sequence joins TRBV10-1 and TRBJ1-2; 9 bases map to TRBD1. This CDR3 contains 13 residues. J was trimmed by 5 bases and V by 5 bases; bases with no gene match: 3. Germline lookup yields CDR1 WNHNN and CDR2 SYGVQD (reference sequence). CDR3 sequence: CASSNRGQYGYTF. CDR3 in DNA: TGCGCCAGCAGTAACAGGGGGCAATATGGCTACACCTTC.

The rearrangement uses TRBV7-2 and TRBJ2-7, with 8 bases identical to TRBD1. Germline CDR1 reads SGHTA; CDR2 reads FQGNSA. The CDR3 is 15 residues long. With 5 bases clipped from V and 5 bases from J, the junction kept 11 bases outside the gene matches. CDR3: CASSLRTGFENEQYF. CDR3 in DNA: TGTGCCAGCAGCCTCCGGACAGGGTTTGAGAACGAGCAGTACTTC.

This clone was counted once. The chain combines TRBV6-5 with TRBJ1-1, with no clear D. Per germline, CDR1 MNHEY and CDR2 SVGAGI. This CDR3 spans 12 amino acids. Trimming removed 5 bases at V and 6 bases at J, with 10 bases between. In nucleotides, the CDR3 is TGTGCCAGCAGTAGGAGCGGCCCTGAAGCTTTCTTT. Its protein is CASSRSGPEAFF.

The chain is built from TRBV14 and TRBJ2-1; no firm D call. From germline, CDR1 is SGHDN and CDR2 FVKESK. The CDR3 is made up of 12 amino acids. V lost 4 bases and J lost 7, with 8 bases in between. The CDR3 DNA is TGTGCCAGCAGCCTGTTTGTAAATGAGCAGTTCTTC. This codes for CASSLFVNEQFF.

This rearrangement joins TRBV5-5 to TRBJ1-2, with D possibly TRBD1 on 5 matching bases. The V end was cut by 0 bases, the J end by 2 bases, with 11 bases between. The CDR3 covers 15 residues. Germline V gene lookup returns CDR1 SGHKS and CDR2 YYEKEE (reference sequence). The CDR3 protein is CASSLDQGWNYGYTF. For the CDR3, the DNA is TGTGCCAGCAGCTTGGACCAGGGTTGGAACTATGGCTACACCTTC.

This sequence joins TRBV5-4 and TRBJ1-1, with unresolved D. Germline assignment: CDR1 SGHNT and CDR2 YYREEE (reference sequence). V lost 2 bases, J lost 4 bases, and 15 bases lay in between. The CDR3 covers 15 residues. The CDR3 region is CASSLWSGEGTEAFF. CDR3 in DNA: TGTGCCAGCAGCTTATGGTCAGGCGAGGGCACTGAAGCTTTCTTT.

The chain recombines TRBV6-5 with TRBJ1-4; no firm D call. Trimming removed 2 bases from V and 7 bases from J, with 11 bases in between. CDR3 length: 14 amino acids. Germline V gene lookup returns CDR1 MNHEY and CDR2 SVGAGI. CDR3 coding DNA: TGTGCCAGCAGTTACCAGCGGAGGCGTGAAAAACTGTTTTTT. Translated, it gives CASSYQRRREKLFF.

The rearrangement joins TRBV18 to TRBJ2-1; 7 nucleotides line up with TRBD2. J was trimmed by 3 bases and V by 5 bases; bases with no gene match: 7. This CDR3 has 15 amino acids. The germline V gene has CDR1 KGHSH and CDR2 LQKENI. The CDR3 protein is CASSIGLGNYNEQFF. The DNA of the CDR3 is TGTGCCAGCTCAATAGGACTAGGTAACTACAATGAGCAGTTCTTC.

The rearrangement joins TRBV2 to TRBJ1-2, with TRBD1 matching over 10 bases. CDR3 length: 13 amino acids. CDR1 SNHLY and CDR2 FYNNEI come from the germline V gene. Trimming removed 6 bases from V and 4 bases from J; junction bases left unmatched: 2. The CDR3 DNA reads as TGTGCCAGCAGGAGACAGGGGGCCTATGGCTACACCTTC. Encoded protein: CASRRQGAYGYTF.

The chain employs TRBV7-3 and TRBJ1-1; D is perhaps TRBD1 (6 bases). Per germline, CDR1 SGHTA and CDR2 FQGTGA. The V and J ends lost 2 bases and 2 bases respectively, with 15 bases between them. CDR3 length equals 16 residues. CDR3 DNA: TGTGCCAGCAGCTTATCTTTTCGGACAGACAACACTGAAGCTTTCTTT. It codes for CASSLSFRTDNTEAFF.

J is TRBJ2-1 and V is TRBV4-2; 11 bases are a match to TRBD2. Germline trimming cut 0 bases from V and 1 base from J; bases unmatched to any gene: 11. This CDR3 spans 20 amino acids. Germline assignment: CDR1 LGHNA and CDR2 YNFKEQ. The DNA of the CDR3 is TGTGCCAGCAGCCAAGATGTGGTACTAGCGGGGGAAATTTCCTACAATGAGCAGTTCTTC. Translation: CASSQDVVLAGEISYNEQFF.

There are a few counts of this clone. The chain links TRBV5-5 to TRBJ2-7; D is perhaps TRBD2 (6 bases). The CDR3 consists of 12 residues. Germline values: CDR1 SGHKS, CDR2 YYEKEE (reference sequence). Deletions cut 2 bases from V and 6 bases from J, with 9 bases between. The CDR3 DNA is TGTGCCAGCAGCTTAGGGGAGGCCGAGCAGTACTTC. Protein product: CASSLGEAEQYF.

J is TRBJ1-5 and V is TRBV6-5; D is undetermined. This CDR3 contains 13 residues. Germline V gene lookup returns CDR1 MNHEY and CDR2 SVGAGI. The V end was cut by 7 bases, the J end by 6 bases, with 13 bases between. The CDR3 spells CASKEREGQPQHF. The CDR3 bases are TGTGCCAGCAAGGAACGGGAGGGTCAGCCCCAGCATTTT.

The chain couples TRBV19 to TRBJ1-2; tentative D call: TRBD1 (5 bases). V was cut by 4 bases and J by 4 bases, with 13 bases left in between. The CDR3 covers 14 residues. Germline-derived CDR1 and CDR2 are LNHDA and SQIVND (reference sequence). This CDR3 reads CASSTLGEGYGYTF. CDR3 nucleotides: TGTGCCAGTAGTACCCTAGGGGAGGGCTATGGCTACACCTTC.